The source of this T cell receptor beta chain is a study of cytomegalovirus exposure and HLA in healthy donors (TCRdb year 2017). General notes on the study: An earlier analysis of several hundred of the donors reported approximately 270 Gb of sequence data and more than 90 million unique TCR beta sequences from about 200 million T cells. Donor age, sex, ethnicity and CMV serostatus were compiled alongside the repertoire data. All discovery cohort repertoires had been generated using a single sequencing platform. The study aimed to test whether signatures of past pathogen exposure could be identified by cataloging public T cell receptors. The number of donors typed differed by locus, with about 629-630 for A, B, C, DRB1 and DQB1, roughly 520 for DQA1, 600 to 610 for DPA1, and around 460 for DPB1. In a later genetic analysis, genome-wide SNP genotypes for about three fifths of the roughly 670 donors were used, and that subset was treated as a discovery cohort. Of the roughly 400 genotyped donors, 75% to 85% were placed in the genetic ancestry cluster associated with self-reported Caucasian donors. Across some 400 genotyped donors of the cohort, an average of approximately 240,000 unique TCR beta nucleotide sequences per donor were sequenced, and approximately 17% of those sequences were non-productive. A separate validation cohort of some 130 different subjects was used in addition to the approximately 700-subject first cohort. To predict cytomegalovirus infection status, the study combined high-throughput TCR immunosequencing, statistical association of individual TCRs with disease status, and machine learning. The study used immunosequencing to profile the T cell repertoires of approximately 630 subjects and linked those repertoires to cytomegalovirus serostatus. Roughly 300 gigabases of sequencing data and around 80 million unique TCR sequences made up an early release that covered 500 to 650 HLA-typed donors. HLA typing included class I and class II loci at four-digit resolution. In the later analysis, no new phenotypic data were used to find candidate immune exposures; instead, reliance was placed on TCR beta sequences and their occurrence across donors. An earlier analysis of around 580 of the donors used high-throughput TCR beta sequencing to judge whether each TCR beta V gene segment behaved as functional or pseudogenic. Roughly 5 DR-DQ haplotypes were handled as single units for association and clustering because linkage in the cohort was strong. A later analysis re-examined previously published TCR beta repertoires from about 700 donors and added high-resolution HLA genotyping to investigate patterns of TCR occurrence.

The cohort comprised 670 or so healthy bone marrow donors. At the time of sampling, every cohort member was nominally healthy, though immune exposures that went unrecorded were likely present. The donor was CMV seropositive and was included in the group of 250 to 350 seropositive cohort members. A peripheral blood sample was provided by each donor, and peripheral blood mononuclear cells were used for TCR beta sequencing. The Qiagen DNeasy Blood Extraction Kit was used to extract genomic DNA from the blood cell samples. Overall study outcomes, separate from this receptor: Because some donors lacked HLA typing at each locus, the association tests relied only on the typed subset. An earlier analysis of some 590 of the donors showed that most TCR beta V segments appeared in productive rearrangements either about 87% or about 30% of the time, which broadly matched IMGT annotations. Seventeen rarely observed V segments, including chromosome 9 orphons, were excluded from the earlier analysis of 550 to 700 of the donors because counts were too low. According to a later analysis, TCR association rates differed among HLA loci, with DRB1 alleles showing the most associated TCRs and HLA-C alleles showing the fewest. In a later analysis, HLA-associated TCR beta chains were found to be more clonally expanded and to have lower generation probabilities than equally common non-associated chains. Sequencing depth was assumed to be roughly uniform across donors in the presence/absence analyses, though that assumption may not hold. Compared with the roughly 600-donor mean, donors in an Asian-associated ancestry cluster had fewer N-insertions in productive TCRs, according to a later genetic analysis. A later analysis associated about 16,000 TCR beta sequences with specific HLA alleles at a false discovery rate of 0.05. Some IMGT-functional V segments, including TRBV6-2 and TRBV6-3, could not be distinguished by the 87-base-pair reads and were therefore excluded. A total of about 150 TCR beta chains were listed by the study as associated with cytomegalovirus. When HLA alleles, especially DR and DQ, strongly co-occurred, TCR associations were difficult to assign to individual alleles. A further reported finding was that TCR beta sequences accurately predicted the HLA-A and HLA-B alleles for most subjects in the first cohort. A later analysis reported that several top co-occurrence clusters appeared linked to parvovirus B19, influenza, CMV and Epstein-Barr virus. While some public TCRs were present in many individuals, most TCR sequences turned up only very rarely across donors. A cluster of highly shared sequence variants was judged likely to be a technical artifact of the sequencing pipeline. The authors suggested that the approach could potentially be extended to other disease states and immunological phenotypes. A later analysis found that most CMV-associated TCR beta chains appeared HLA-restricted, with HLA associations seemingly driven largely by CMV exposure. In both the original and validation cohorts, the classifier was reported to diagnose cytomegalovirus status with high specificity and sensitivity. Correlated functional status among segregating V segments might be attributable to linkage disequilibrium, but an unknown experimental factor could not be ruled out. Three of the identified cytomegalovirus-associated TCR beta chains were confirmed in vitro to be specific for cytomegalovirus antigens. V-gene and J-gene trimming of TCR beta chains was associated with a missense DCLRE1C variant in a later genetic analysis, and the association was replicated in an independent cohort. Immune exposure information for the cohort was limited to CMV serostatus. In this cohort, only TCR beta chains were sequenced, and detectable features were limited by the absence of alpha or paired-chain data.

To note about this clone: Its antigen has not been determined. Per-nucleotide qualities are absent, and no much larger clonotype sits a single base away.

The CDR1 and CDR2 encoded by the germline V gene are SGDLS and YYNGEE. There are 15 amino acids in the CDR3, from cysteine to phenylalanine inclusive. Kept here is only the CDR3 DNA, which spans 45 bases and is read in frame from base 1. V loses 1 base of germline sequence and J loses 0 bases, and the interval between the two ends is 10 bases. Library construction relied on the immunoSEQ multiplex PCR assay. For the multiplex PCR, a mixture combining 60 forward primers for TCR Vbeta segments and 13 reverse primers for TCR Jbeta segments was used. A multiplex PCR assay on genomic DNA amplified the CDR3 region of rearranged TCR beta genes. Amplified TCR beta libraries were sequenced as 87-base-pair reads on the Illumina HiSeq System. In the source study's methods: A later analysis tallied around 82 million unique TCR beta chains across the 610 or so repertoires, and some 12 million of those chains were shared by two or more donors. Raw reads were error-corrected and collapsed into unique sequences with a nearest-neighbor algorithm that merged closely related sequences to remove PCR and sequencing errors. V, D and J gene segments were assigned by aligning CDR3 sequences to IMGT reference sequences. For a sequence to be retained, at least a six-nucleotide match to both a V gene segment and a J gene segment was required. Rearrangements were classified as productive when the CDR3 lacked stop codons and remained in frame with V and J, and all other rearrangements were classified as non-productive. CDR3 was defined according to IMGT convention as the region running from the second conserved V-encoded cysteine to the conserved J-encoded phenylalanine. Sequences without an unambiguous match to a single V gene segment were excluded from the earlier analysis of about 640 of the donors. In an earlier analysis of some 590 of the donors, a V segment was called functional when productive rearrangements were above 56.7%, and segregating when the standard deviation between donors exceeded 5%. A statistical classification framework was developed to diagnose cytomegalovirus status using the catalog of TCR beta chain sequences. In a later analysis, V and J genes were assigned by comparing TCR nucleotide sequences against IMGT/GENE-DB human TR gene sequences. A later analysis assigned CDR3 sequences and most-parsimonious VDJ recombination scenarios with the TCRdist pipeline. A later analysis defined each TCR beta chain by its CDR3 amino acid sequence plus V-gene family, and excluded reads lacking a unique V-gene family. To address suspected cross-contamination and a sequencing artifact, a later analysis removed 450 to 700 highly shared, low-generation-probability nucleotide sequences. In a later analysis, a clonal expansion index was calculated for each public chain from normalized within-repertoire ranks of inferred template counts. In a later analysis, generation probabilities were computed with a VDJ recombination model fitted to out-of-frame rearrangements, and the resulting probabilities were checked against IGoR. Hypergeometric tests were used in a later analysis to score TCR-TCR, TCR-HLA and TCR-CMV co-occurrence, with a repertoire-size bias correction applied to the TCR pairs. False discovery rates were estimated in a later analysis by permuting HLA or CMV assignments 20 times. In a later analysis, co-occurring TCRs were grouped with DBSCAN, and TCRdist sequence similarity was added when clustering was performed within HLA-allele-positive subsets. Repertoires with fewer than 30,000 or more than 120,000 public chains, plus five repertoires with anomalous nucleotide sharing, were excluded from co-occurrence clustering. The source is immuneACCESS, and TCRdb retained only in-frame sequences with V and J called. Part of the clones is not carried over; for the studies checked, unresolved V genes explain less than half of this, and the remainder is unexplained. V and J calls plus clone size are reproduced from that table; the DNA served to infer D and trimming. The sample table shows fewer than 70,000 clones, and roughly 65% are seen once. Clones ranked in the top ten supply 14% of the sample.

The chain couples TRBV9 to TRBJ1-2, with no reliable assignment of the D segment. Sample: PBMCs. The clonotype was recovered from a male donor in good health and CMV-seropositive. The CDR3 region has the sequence CASSVRPGANYGYTF. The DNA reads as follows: TGTGCCAGCAGCGTACGACCTGGAGCTAACTATGGCTACACCTTC. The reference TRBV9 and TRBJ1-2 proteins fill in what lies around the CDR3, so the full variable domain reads DSGVTQTPKHLITATGQRVTLRCSPRSGDLSVYWYQQSLDQGLQFLIQYYNGEERAKGNILERFSAQQFPDLHSELNLSSLELGDSALYFCASSVRPGANYGYTFGSGTRLTVV.